What follows is one T cell receptor (beta chain) and its context. Data came from immunoSEQ multiplex PCR; TCRdb stores just in-frame clones and leaves some out. Of almost 250,000 clones in the sample, about 82% were seen once. The entry originates in a study of blood T cell repertoires in COVID-19. In the study overall: Samples taken during acute and convalescent COVID-19 were collected in the United States, Italy and Spain. T cells, B-cell-depleted T cells, or PBMCs provided the cDNA or gDNA that served as material.

The ends lost 7 bases at V and 1 base at J; junction bases unmatched: 6. Germline lookup yields CDR1 SGHTA and CDR2 FQGNSA. The CDR3 covers 16 residues. Seattle participants joined during active infection and were tracked over time. The TCR comes from an elderly woman with COVID-19, enrolled during active disease. V usage is TRBV7-2 and J usage is TRBJ2-3; 12 positions match TRBD2. Sequenced: peripheral blood. CDR3: CASTRTSGGRTDTQYF. CDR3 in DNA: TGTGCCAGCACCCGAACTAGCGGGGGGCGCACAGATACGCAGTATTTT.